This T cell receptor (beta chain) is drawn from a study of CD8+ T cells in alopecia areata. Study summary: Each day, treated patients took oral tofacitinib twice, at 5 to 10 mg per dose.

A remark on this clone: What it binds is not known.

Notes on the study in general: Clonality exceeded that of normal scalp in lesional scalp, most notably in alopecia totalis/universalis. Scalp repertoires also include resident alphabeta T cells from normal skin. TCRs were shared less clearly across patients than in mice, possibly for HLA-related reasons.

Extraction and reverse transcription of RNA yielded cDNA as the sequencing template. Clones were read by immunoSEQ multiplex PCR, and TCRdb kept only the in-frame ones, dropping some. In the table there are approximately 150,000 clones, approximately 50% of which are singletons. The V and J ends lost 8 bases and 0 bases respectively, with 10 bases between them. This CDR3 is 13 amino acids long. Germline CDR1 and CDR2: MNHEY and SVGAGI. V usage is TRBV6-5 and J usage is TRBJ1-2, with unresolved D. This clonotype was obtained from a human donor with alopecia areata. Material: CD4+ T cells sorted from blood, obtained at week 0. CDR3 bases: TGTGCCAGCGGGAGGACGGCTAACTATGGCTACACCTTC. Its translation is CASGRTANYGYTF.